A selection of T cell receptor beta chains follows, all from one sample in a study of tumor-infiltrating lymphocytes in primary liver carcinoma. One entry per CDR3 protein results from TCRdb running MiXCR on the multiplex PCR reads. The repertoire holds 310,000 or so distinct CDR3 sequences, with about two thirds as singletons. The sample was peripheral blood. The receptor set was obtained from a man aged 35-49 years with primary liver carcinoma and hepatitis B virus infection. CDR3s include the opening cysteine and the closing phenylalanine or tryptophan. D genes are given only for firm matches. Not every row has a clone size; where given, it reads once, few, many or a size class.

TRBV6-5	.	TRBJ1-2	many	CASRNTLLNYGYTF	TGTGCCAGCAGGAACACACTACTTAACTATGGCTACACCTTC
TRBV6-2/TRBV6-3	.	TRBJ2-2	many	CASSRVRGNTGELFF	TGTGCCAGCAGCCGCGTCCGCGGGAACACCGGGGAGCTGTTTTTT
TRBV5-1	.	TRBJ2-3	many	CASSLAGGTDTQYF	TGCGCCAGCAGCTTGGCCGGGGGCACAGATACGCAGTATTTT
TRBV11-2	TRBD2	TRBJ2-7	.	CASSLERDSSDEQYF	TGTGCCAGCAGCTTGGAGCGGGATTCTAGTGACGAGCAGTACTTC
TRBV29-1	TRBD2	TRBJ2-3	.	CSFDSGGRSTDTQYF	TGCAGCTTCGATTCGGGCGGGAGAAGCACGGATACGCAGTATTTT
TRBV4-3	TRBD2	TRBJ2-7	.	CTSSQGRGLAGGVKYEQYF	TGCACCAGCAGCCAAGGTCGGGGACTAGCGGGAGGTGTCAAGTACGAGCAGTACTTC
TRBV11-2	TRBD2	TRBJ2-1	once	CASNTRAGSRSYNEQFF	TGTGCCAGCAACACTCGAGCGGGATCGCGGTCCTACAATGAGCAGTTCTTC
TRBV11-2	.	TRBJ2-1	many	CASSFFTLANAYNEQFF	TGTGCCAGCAGCTTTTTTACCCTAGCTAATGCCTACAATGAGCAGTTCTTC
TRBV6-2/TRBV6-3	TRBD2	TRBJ2-1	.	CANGCQRERPWQFF	TGTGCCAACGGTTGCCAGCGGGAGCGCCCCTGGCAGTTCTTC
TRBV10-3	TRBD1	TRBJ1-6	.	CATSSGTGSYNSPLHF	TGTGCCACGTCCTCCGGGACAGGATCGTACAATTCACCCCTCCACTTT
TRBV6-6	.	TRBJ1-2	.	CASSQEGRPTGYTF	TGTGCCAGCAGCCAAGAAGGGCGCCCAACAGGCTACACCTTC
TRBV12-3/TRBV12-4	TRBD2	TRBJ2-1	many	CASIVGLAGVNSYNEQFF	TGTGCCAGCATAGTGGGACTAGCGGGAGTAAACTCCTACAATGAGCAGTTCTTC
TRBV28	.	TRBJ2-7	.	CASSLDRRNYEQYF	TGTGCCAGCAGTTTAGACAGGCGAAACTACGAGCAGTACTTC
TRBV5-6	TRBD2	TRBJ2-4	few	CASSLLGTSGRVKNIQYF	TGTGCCAGCAGCCTCCTTGGGACTAGCGGGAGAGTCAAAAACATTCAGTACTTC
TRBV5-4	.	TRBJ2-2	.	CAISPGPNTGELFF	TGTGCCATCAGCCCAGGGCCAAACACCGGGGAGCTGTTTTTT
TRBV11-2	.	TRBJ1-6	.	CASSFTIGNYNSPPHF	TGTGCCAGCAGTTTCACCATAGGGAACTATAATTCACCCCCCCACTTT
TRBV2	.	TRBJ2-5	.	CASSEGSGKETQYF	TGTGCCAGCAGTGAGGGTAGTGGTAAGGAGACCCAGTACTTC
TRBV7-3	TRBD1	TRBJ2-1	once	CASSPRQGPNEQFF	TGTGCCAGCAGCCCAAGACAGGGACCCAATGAGCAGTTCTTC